These 7 T cell receptor beta chains originate from one sample sequenced in a study of T cells in Graves' hyperthyroidism and ophthalmopathy. RNA transcripts provided the source from which TCR beta CDR3 regions were amplified. RT-PCR in the first round (using the HTBI primer set) targeted the TCR CDR3. Each CDR3 protein is one row after TCRdb ran MiXCR on the multiplex PCR reads. Of approximately 250,000 distinct CDR3 sequences in the sample, around 24% were seen once. Sequenced material: blood. Receptor source: a woman between 40 and 50 years old with Graves' ophthalmopathy.

As regards this clonotype: A much bigger clone sits one base away, suggesting this may be a read error. In DNA form, the CDR3 reads TGTGCCAGCATCCGGGACAGGGTGGACACTGAAGCTTTCTTT. This codes for CASIRDRVDTEAFF. V gene TRBV5-4 combines with J gene TRBJ1-1; 9 positions agree with TRBD1. The ends lost 6 bases at V and 3 bases at J; junction bases unmatched: 6. The CDR3 contains 14 residues. CDR1 and CDR2 (germline): SGHNT, YYREEE (reference sequence). The variable domain in full, with the rest retrieved from reference TRBV5-4 and TRBJ1-1, is ETGVTQSPTHLIKTRGQQVTLRCSSQSGHNTVSWYQQALGQGPQFIFQYYREEENGRGNFPPRFSGLQFPNYSSELNVNALELDDSALYLCASIRDRVDTEAFFGQGTRLTVV.

This clonotype was detected many times. V and J are TRBV9 and TRBJ1-1; 7 bases agree with TRBD1. With V trimmed by 0 bases and J by 8 bases, 13 bases remained unmatched. This CDR3 contains 16 residues. Germline V gene lookup returns CDR1 SGDLS and CDR2 YYNGEE. The CDR3 sequence: CASSVEGASGDKEAFF. CDR3 coding DNA: TGTGCCAGCAGCGTAGAGGGGGCCTCCGGGGACAAAGAAGCTTTCTTT.

This clonotype was seen many times. V gene TRBV7-2 combines with J gene TRBJ2-5; 8 bases agree with TRBD2. V lost 4 bases to trimming and J lost 2 bases; unmatched junction nucleotides: 6. This CDR3 is built from 15 residues. The germline V gene encodes CDR1 SGHTA and CDR2 FQGNSA. The CDR3 loop is CASSSSGTRQETQYF. The CDR3 DNA is TGTGCCAGCAGCTCTTCCGGGACTAGGCAAGAGACCCAGTACTTC.

This clonotype was observed many times. The chain recombines TRBV11-2 with TRBJ2-7, with D possibly matching TRBD1 (6 bases). Germline V CDR1 and CDR2: SGHAT, FQNNGV. Trimming stripped 5 bases from V and 2 bases from J, with 19 bases between. The CDR3 is 16 amino acids. CDR3 nucleotide sequence: TGTGCCAGCAGCCGAACCCGGACTGGACAGCCCTACGAGCAGTACTTC. Translating it yields CASSRTRTGQPYEQYF.

This clonotype was observed at least ten times. The gene calls are TRBV14 and TRBJ2-2; no reliable D call. The CDR3 length is 15 residues. V was shortened by 0 bases and J by 3 bases, with 8 bases between the two germline ends. Germline assignment: CDR1 SGHDN and CDR2 FVKESK. Written as DNA, the CDR3 is TGTGCCAGCAGCCAAGAGACATTCTACACCGGGGAGCTGTTTTTT. The encoded protein is CASSQETFYTGELFF.

This clonotype was picked up many times. The rearrangement links TRBV15 to TRBJ1-6; TRBD1 might be the D (6 bases). Germline V lookup: CDR1 LNHNV, CDR2 YYDKDF (reference sequence). The CDR3 length is 18 residues. V was shortened by 5 bases and J by 0 bases, with 17 bases between the two germline ends. The CDR3 is CATSGVTRGSSYNSPLHF. As DNA, the CDR3 is TGTGCCACCAGCGGGGTGACTAGGGGGAGCTCCTATAATTCACCCCTCCACTTT.

The chain combines TRBV6-1 with TRBJ1-2, with TRBD1 identical over 7 bases. CDR3 length: 10 amino acids. V gave up 11 bases and J gave up 8 bases; unmatched junction bases: 5. CDR1 MNHNS and CDR2 SASEGT come from the germline V gene. CDR3: CAGGTVGYTF. The CDR3 DNA is TGTGCCGGGGGGACAGTCGGCTACACCTTC.